The source of this T cell receptor beta chain is a study of T cell changes during pregnancy in multiple sclerosis. The V gene's germline CDR1 is SGHKS and CDR2 YYEKEE (reference sequence). The CDR3 totals 14 residues. V gave up 4 bases and J gave up 7 bases; unmatched junction bases: 7. The table lists this clone with a count of one. Generated by immunoSEQ multiplex PCR, the TCRdb table keeps only in-frame clones and is missing some. The sample holds roughly 50,000 clones, 80% to 95% seen once. The sequence was collected from a female donor with multiple sclerosis, enrolled in a pregnancy study. Sequenced here: CD4+ T cells from peripheral blood mononuclear cells, sampled in the third trimester of pregnancy. The V gene is TRBV5-5, the J gene TRBJ2-7, with 11 bases identical to TRBD1. CDR3 nucleotides: TGTGCCAGCAGCCCCGGACAGGGGGCGATGGAGCAGTACTTC. Translated: CASSPGQGAMEQYF.